A single sample is the source of the 10 T cell receptor beta chains below, sequenced in a study of shared clonotypes between healthy human individuals (dated by TCRdb to the early 2020s). Library construction relied on the immunoSEQ multiplex PCR assay. As stored in TCRdb, this immuneACCESS dataset retains in-frame rearrangements with V and J assigned. A fraction of the clones does not appear; measured against another copy, unresolved V genes explain less than half of the discrepancy, and the remainder lacks a known reason. The sample profile shows roughly 300,000 clones; about 73% of them were found once. 8.5% to 12% of the sample belongs to the ten largest clones. Sequenced material: memory CD4+ T cells sorted from blood. The sample's cell subset or site label, in plain terms: CD45RA-negative fraction. Every receptor here comes from a man between 25 and 39 years old in good health.

The gene calls are TRBV27 and TRBJ2-1; 8 bases line up with TRBD1. Looked up from germline, CDR1 is MNHEY and CDR2 is SMNVEV (reference sequence). V shed 6 bases and J 2 bases; nucleotides not matched to a gene: 9. This CDR3 has 16 amino acids. The CDR3 DNA reads as TGTGCCAGCAGGCACAGTCGGACAGGGACCTACAATGAGCAGTTCTTC. Its protein product is CASRHSRTGTYNEQFF.

The V call is TRBV6-1, the J call TRBJ2-1; D might be TRBD2 (6 bases). This CDR3 has 15 residues. Germline V gives CDR1 MNHNS, CDR2 SASEGT. The V end lost 3 bases, the J end lost 7 bases, and 16 bases lay between the germline ends. For the CDR3, the DNA is TGTGCCAGCAGTGAGGAGGGACGGAGTTCGAATGAGCAGTTCTTC. It encodes CASSEEGRSSNEQFF.

The rearrangement uses TRBV2 and TRBJ1-4; 9 bases are a match to TRBD1. Germline CDR1 and CDR2: SNHLY and FYNNEI. J lost 8 bases, V lost 6 bases, and 7 bases had no gene match. The CDR3 length is 14 residues. This CDR3 reads CASRERQGGEKLFF. The CDR3 nucleotides read TGTGCCAGCAGAGAAAGACAGGGGGGCGAAAAACTGTTTTTT.

Points on this clone: Compared with germline, one end of the junction differs, possibly owing to a read error. The V call is TRBV7-7, the J call TRBJ2-1, with 8 bases fitting TRBD1. This CDR3 comprises 16 residues. Germline loops: CDR1 SSHAT, CDR2 FNYEAQ (reference sequence). CDR3 loop: CASSLGGAGGLNEQFF. The CDR3 coding sequence is TGTGCTAGCAGCTTAGGAGGGGCAGGGGGCCTGAATGAGCAGTTCTTC. The variable domain in full, with the rest retrieved from reference TRBV7-7 and TRBJ2-1, is GAGVSQSPRYKVTKRGQDVTLRCDPISSHATLYWYQQALGQGPEFLTYFNYEAQPDKSGLPSDRFSAERPEGSISTLTIQRTEQRDSAMYRCASSLGGAGGLNEQFFGPGTRLTVL.

The chain uses TRBV10-3 and TRBJ1-3, with 7 bases that match TRBD1. The CDR3 is 16 amino acids. Germline V gene data show CDR1 as ENHRY and CDR2 as SYGVKD. V lost 7 bases and J lost 0; bases outside the gene matches: 9. The CDR3 reads CAIMGGTGDSGNTIYF. CDR3 coding DNA: TGTGCCATCATGGGGGGAACAGGGGACTCTGGAAACACCATATATTTT.

This clone was observed a handful of times. The chain employs TRBV25-1 and TRBJ2-1, with 10 bases fitting TRBD1. Trimming cost V 8 bases and J 7 bases; bases outside gene matches: 5. This CDR3 contains 13 residues. The germline gives CDR1 MGHDK, CDR2 SYGVNS. The CDR3 is CASRDRGKNEQFF. The CDR3 DNA reads as TGTGCCAGCCGGGACAGGGGAAAGAATGAGCAGTTCTTC. The whole variable domain, remainder taken from reference TRBV25-1 and TRBJ2-1, is EADIYQTPRYLVIGTGKKITLECSQTMGHDKMYWYQQDPGMELHLIHYSYGVNSTEKGDLSSESTVSRIRTEHFPLTLESARPSHTSQYLCASRDRGKNEQFFGPGTRLTVL.

The chain recombines TRBV19 with TRBJ2-5; D ambiguous. Germline V gene data show CDR1 as LNHDA and CDR2 as SQIVND (reference sequence). The CDR3 contains 15 residues. Trimming shortened V by 1 base and J by 2 bases, and 11 bases separated the two germline ends. CDR3: CASSIVAHGQETQYF. CDR3 bases: TGTGCCAGTAGTATAGTAGCACATGGACAAGAGACCCAGTACTTC.

The chain couples TRBV7-2 to TRBJ2-1; D may be TRBD2 (6 bases). Trimming stripped 4 bases from V and 5 bases from J, with 18 bases between. The CDR3 has 16 amino acids. The germline gives CDR1 SGHTA, CDR2 FQGNSA. Here the CDR3 reads CASSYSGGSRHNEQFF. The DNA of the CDR3 is TGTGCCAGCAGCTATAGCGGAGGGAGCAGGCACAATGAGCAGTTCTTC.

This chain joins TRBV5-4 and TRBJ2-5, with 10 bases aligning to TRBD2. V was pared by 0 bases and J by 3 bases, with 8 bases of the junction left unmatched. The germline gives CDR1 SGHNT, CDR2 YYREEE (reference sequence). The CDR3 consists of 17 residues. Here the CDR3 reads CASSLGTSGRLKETQYF. The CDR3 DNA sequence: TGTGCCAGCAGCTTGGGGACTAGCGGAAGACTAAAAGAGACCCAGTACTTC.

This chain connects TRBV5-1 to TRBJ2-1; 8 bases match TRBD2. After removal of 2 bases from V and 8 bases from J, the junction contained 9 bases not matched to a gene. This CDR3 has 15 amino acids. The germline CDR1 and CDR2 sequences are SGHRS and YFSETQ. The CDR3 here is CASSLSAGVWDEQFF. The DNA of the CDR3 is TGCGCCAGCAGCTTATCAGCGGGAGTATGGGATGAGCAGTTCTTC. Supplemented by reference TRBV5-1 and TRBJ2-1, the full variable domain reads KAGVTQTPRYLIKTRGQQVTLSCSPISGHRSVSWYQQTPGQGLQFLFEYFSETQRNKGNFPGRFSGRQFSNSRSEMNVSTLELGDSALYLCASSLSAGVWDEQFFGPGTRLTVL.